This T cell receptor (beta chain) was identified in a study of blood T cells in healthy people across ages. Germline trimming cut 2 bases from V and 1 base from J; bases unmatched to any gene: 2. Looked up from germline, CDR1 is MNHEY and CDR2 is SVGAGI. The CDR3 has 16 residues. This clonotype showed up just a few times. Using a J-beta primer mix together with a sample-barcoded 5' primer, a second PCR was run for about 6 to 12 cycles. All cDNA molecules were each tagged by a template-switch adaptor with 12 random nucleotides. TCRdb recomputed calls from the 5' RACE reads with MiXCR, one row per CDR3 protein. Of around 1.5 million distinct CDR3 sequences in the sample, 34% are singletons; the top ten hold around 11%.

This chain connects TRBV6-5 to TRBJ2-2; 9 bases line up with TRBD1. This clonotype was obtained from a woman between 25 and 40 years old in good health. Sequencing was carried out using blood. CDR3 in DNA: TGTGCCAGCAGTTACACAGGGGGCAAGAACACCGGGGAGCTGTTTTTT. As protein: CASSYTGGKNTGELFF.